This is a list of T cell receptor beta chains from one sample in a study of beta chain features in type 1 diabetes. Using immunoSEQ multiplex PCR, the repertoire was profiled, and TCRdb retains in-frame clones only, with some absent. Among approximately 120,000 clones listed, approximately 15% were seen once. Source material: central memory CD4+ T cells from blood. Receptors originate from a young man with type 1 diabetes. CDR3s include the opening cysteine and the closing phenylalanine or tryptophan.

j_call	v_call	cdr3_aa
TRBJ2-7	TRBV29-1	CSVDSGSASPYEQYF
TRBJ1-4	TRBV18	CASSPPNRGNEKLFF
TRBJ1-4	TRBV7-2	CASSPDRGEKLFF
TRBJ2-7	TRBV6-6	CASSTGWSSYEQYF
TRBJ1-4	TRBV30	CAWRLSSGQMGF
TRBJ1-2	TRBV14	CASSQGTGESYGYTF
TRBJ1-1	TRBV29-1	CSVVGQGKTEAFF
TRBJ1-4	TRBV28	CASSLNRGKEKLFF
TRBJ2-3	TRBV7-3	CASSLRGAADTQYF
TRBJ2-6	TRBV4-2	CASLVSGANVLTF
TRBJ2-4	TRBV18	CASSLQASKNIQYF
TRBJ2-7	TRBV30	CAWSAVGQGGHEQYF
NA	TRBV15	CATSRDRGTSNEQYF
TRBJ1-5	TRBV7-9	CASSPGLGYSNQPQHF
TRBJ1-4	TRBV27	CASRAGGVNEKLFF
TRBJ2-1	TRBV18	CASSLTGFSYNEQFF
TRBJ2-1	TRBV2	CASSGAEWFKQFF
TRBJ1-5	TRBV6-5	CASSLQGYSNQPQHF
TRBJ2-3	TRBV2	CASSESPSTDTQYF
TRBJ2-2	TRBV2	CASSDRGLDTGELFF
TRBJ1-2	TRBV4-3	CASSQVASPFYGYTF
TRBJ1-4	TRBV5-4	CASSLQGAQEKLFF
TRBJ2-7	TRBV28	CASSQSSYEQYF
TRBJ1-3	TRBV5-4	CASSVGQGARGNTIYF
TRBJ2-5	TRBV30	CAWSATSGGAETQYF
TRBJ2-5	TRBV7-2	CASSLQSVQETQYF
TRBJ2-2	TRBV4-2	CASSQNTGTETGELFF
TRBJ2-3	TRBV7-9	CASTQLAEGAQYF
TRBJ2-3	TRBV7-7	CASSLAVTDTQYF
TRBJ2-3	TRBV30	CAWSVRQASSTDTQYF
TRBJ2-7	TRBV4-3	CASSQGGAYEQYF
TRBJ1-6	TRBV7-6	CASSSQGGGSYNSPLHF
TRBJ2-7	TRBV18	CASSGSTSGGHEQYF
TRBJ2-3	TRBV2	CASSLTDTQYF
TRBJ2-1	TRBV9	CASSVAGALSYNEQFF
TRBJ2-7	TRBV28	CASSWDGFSYEQYF
TRBJ2-3	TRBV7-2	CASSRQGAPSTDTQYF
TRBJ2-4	TRBV7-2	CASSLTPIGKNIQYF
TRBJ2-7	TRBV21-1	CASSLPYEQYF
TRBJ2-7	TRBV7-2	CASSLTGYGEQYF
TRBJ2-7	TRBV18	CASSPLGDEQYF
TRBJ1-6	TRBV5-6	CASSLERRGPLHF
TRBJ2-2	TRBV5-1	CASSSNHGELFF
TRBJ2-4	TRBV6-1	CASSNLGTGPYF
TRBJ1-5	TRBV6-5	CASRDPRGGQPQHF
TRBJ1-5	TRBV6-5	CASSYGQSNQPQHF
TRBJ2-5	TRBV7-3	CASSLTVQETQYF
TRBJ2-1	TRBV5-1	CASSLNPGGAGVPYEQFF
TRBJ2-1	TRBV4-1	CASSQPRGLAGEVSYNEQFF
TRBJ2-3	TRBV4-3	CASSLISPGGVNTQYF
TRBJ1-1	TRBV29-1	CSVEDARTGATEAFF
TRBJ2-1	TRBV7-9	CASSLGTISYNEQFF
TRBJ2-3	TRBV2	CASNTRGDEYF
TRBJ2-1	TRBV2	CASSEAGRPRSFF
TRBJ1-2	TRBV2	CASSPGPGYGYTF